The TCR beta chain described here comes from a study of T cell responses to AZD1222 COVID-19 vaccine. Study-wide context: Second doses that came at about 4 or about 12 weeks were put together.

Assay used: immunoSEQ multiplex PCR; TCRdb lists only in-frame clones, some missing. The sample includes some 150,000 clones, 80% to 95% of them seen just once. This clone has only one observation. V lost 4 bases to trimming and J lost 2 bases; unmatched junction nucleotides: 9. CDR1 is SGHDN, CDR2 FVKESK, per germline. CDR3 length equals 16 residues. V gene TRBV14 combines with J gene TRBJ2-7; TRBD1 aligns across 9 bases. Sequencing used peripheral blood, obtained on day 0 of AZD1222 vaccination. The source is an adult in good health. Here the CDR3 DNA reads TGTGCCAGCAGCCTCTCGCCCGGACAGGGGCCCTACGAGCAGTACTTC. It specifies CASSLSPGQGPYEQYF.